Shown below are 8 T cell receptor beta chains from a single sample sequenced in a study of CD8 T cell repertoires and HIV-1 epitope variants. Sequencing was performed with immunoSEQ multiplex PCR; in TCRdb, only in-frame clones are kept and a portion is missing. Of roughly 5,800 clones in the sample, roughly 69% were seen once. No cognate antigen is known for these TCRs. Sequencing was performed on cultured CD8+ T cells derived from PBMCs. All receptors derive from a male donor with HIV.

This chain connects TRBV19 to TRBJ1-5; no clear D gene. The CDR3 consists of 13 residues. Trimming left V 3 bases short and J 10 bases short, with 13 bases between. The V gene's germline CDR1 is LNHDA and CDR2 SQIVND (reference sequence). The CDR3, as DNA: TGTGCCAGTAGTATTGGGGTAGTAGGTCCCCAGCATTTT. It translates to CASSIGVVGPQHF.

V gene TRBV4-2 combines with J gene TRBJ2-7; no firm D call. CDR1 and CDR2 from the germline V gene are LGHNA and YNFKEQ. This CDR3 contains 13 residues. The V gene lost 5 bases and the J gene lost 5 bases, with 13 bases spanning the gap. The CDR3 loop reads CASSDLTQNEQYF. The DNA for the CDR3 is TGTGCCAGCAGCGACTTAACCCAGAACGAGCAGTACTTC.

The CDR3 loop is CATSGTNTGELFF. DNA of the CDR3: TGTGCCACCTCCGGAACGAACACCGGGGAGCTGTTTTTT. This chain links TRBV28 with TRBJ2-2; no clear D gene. This CDR3 spans 13 amino acids. V lost 10 bases to trimming and J lost 0 bases, with 9 bases between them. The germline CDR1 and CDR2 sequences are MDHEN and SYDVKM. The full variable domain, in which reference TRBV28 and TRBJ2-2 provide the parts outside the CDR3, is DVKVTQSSRYLVKRTGEKVFLECVQDMDHENMFWYRQDPGLGLRLIYFSYDVKMKEKGDIPEGYSVSREKKERFSLILESASTNQTSMYLCATSGTNTGELFFGEGSRLTVL.

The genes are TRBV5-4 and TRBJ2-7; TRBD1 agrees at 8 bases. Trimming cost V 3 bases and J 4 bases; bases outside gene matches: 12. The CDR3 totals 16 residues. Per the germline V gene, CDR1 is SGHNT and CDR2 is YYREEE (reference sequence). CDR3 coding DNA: TGTGCCAGCAGCTGGCAGTCGACCAGGGGGCTATACGAGCAGTACTTC. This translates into CASSWQSTRGLYEQYF. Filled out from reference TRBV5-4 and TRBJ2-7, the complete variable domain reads ETGVTQSPTHLIKTRGQQVTLRCSSQSGHNTVSWYQQALGQGPQFIFQYYREEENGRGNFPPRFSGLQFPNYSSELNVNALELDDSALYLCASSWQSTRGLYEQYFGPGTRLTVT.

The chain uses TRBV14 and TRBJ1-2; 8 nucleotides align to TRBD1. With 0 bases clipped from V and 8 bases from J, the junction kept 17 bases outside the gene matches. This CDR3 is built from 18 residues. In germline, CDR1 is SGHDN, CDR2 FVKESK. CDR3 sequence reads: CASSQDKVRGTGFRGYTF. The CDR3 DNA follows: TGTGCCAGCAGCCAAGATAAAGTCCGCGGGACAGGTTTTCGGGGCTACACCTTC.

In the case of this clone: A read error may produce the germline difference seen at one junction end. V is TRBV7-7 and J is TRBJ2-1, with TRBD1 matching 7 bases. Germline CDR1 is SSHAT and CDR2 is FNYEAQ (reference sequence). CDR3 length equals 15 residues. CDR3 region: CASSPGQLSYNEQFF. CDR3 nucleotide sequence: TGTGCTAGCAGCCCGGGACAGCTCTCCTACAATGAGCAGTTCTTC. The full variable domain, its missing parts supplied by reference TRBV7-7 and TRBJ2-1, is GAGVSQSPRYKVTKRGQDVTLRCDPISSHATLYWYQQALGQGPEFLTYFNYEAQPDKSGLPSDRFSAERPEGSISTLTIQRTEQRDSAMYRCASSPGQLSYNEQFFGPGTRLTVL.

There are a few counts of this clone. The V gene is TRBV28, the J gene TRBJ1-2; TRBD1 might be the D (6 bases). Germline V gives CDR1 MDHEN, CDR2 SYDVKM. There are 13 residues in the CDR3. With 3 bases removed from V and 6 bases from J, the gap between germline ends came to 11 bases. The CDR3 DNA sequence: TGTGCCAGCAGTTTCTACGCAGGGGATGGCTACACCTTC. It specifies CASSFYAGDGYTF.

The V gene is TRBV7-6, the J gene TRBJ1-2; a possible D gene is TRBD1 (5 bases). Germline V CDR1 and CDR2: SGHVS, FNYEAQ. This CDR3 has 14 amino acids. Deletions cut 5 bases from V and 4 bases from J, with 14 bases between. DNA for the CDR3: TGTGCCAGCAGCCCCGGCGGGGACCGCTATGGCTACACCTTC. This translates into CASSPGGDRYGYTF.